This T cell receptor beta chain was identified in a study of T cell repertoires in cytomegalovirus infection. About the study: Indications came from public TCR beta signatures; they pointed to CMV infection and to a matching HLA type.

With respect to this clonotype: Antigen unknown.

Study-wide findings and caveats: CMV-specific TCR beta clonotypes restricted by HLA-C dominated the ex vivo response. Individuals carrying CMV plus the relevant HLA were identified by cumulative frequency of public TCR beta families.

TCRdb analysed the reads with MiXCR anew, one entry per CDR3 protein. The sample shows a few hundred thousand distinct CDR3 sequences, around 9.5% of them seen only once. Looked up from germline, CDR1 is LGHNT and CDR2 is FRNRAP. This CDR3 is built from 17 residues. V shed 1 base, J shed 4 bases, and the junction held 10 bases outside the gene matches. V and J are TRBV12-5 and TRBJ2-5; 9 nucleotides align to TRBD2. The receptor was isolated from a human donor in good health (CMV status not recorded). Some clones in this sample may be carry-over from other donors' samples. Sequencing input: PBMCs. Written as DNA, the CDR3 is TGTGCTAGTGGTTTGGGACCTTTAGCGGGAGTCCGAGAGACCCAGTACTTC. This gives the protein CASGLGPLAGVRETQYF. Full variable domain (rest looked up from reference TRBV12-5 and TRBJ2-5): DARVTQTPRHKVTEMGQEVTMRCQPILGHNTVFWYRQTMMQGLELLAYFRNRAPLDDSGMPKDRFSAEMPDATLATLKIQPSEPRDSAVYFCASGLGPLAGVRETQYFGPGTRLLVL.